Sequencing of this T cell receptor (beta chain) was carried out in a study of monozygotic twins with inflammatory bowel disease. Study-wide points: Ultimately, a single strong signal or clonotype associated with IBD was not supported. Telling different T cell subtypes apart from each other was not possible.

Germline-derived CDR1 and CDR2 are SGHRS and YFSETQ. There are 14 residues in the CDR3. Eight distinct reactions (per sample) were used to make the cDNA. TCRdb processed the 5' RACE reads again and assigns one entry to each CDR3 protein, with no DNA. This sample contains more than 350,000 distinct CDR3 sequences. About this clonotype itself: Antigen: not known.

This receptor was identified in a human donor with ulcerative colitis or Crohn's disease, or a healthy co-twin of an affected twin (not recorded which). The rearrangement uses TRBV5-1 and TRBJ2-7; the TCRdb D gene call, TRBD1, has no DNA to confirm it. The sample consisted of blood. CDR3 residues: CASTRTGDSYEQYF.